These 14 T cell receptor beta chains were sequenced from one sample in a study of early T cells in non-severe SARS-CoV-2 infection. TCRdb re-called the 5' RACE reads with MiXCR, one entry per CDR3 protein. The repertoire holds 30,000 to 40,000 distinct CDR3 sequences, with approximately 6.6% as singletons. The sample here was whole blood, taken at baseline. All receptors derive from an adult who was a healthcare worker with PCR-confirmed SARS-CoV-2 infection or an uninfected control (not recorded which).

The chain recombines TRBV18 with TRBJ2-5; D is unclear. Germline CDR1 and CDR2: KGHSH and LQKENI. V was shortened by 5 bases and J by 4 bases, with 14 bases between the two germline ends. The CDR3 is 14 amino acids. Here the CDR3 DNA reads TGTGCCAGCTCAAGTGTGAGAGGAGCAGAGACCCAGTACTTC. It codes for CASSSVRGAETQYF.

This clonotype was observed at least ten times. The V and J genes are TRBV4-3 and TRBJ1-2, with TRBD1 as a possible D gene (5 bases). The germline gives CDR1 LGHNA, CDR2 YSLEER. The CDR3 extends over 15 amino acids. V was pared by 3 bases and J by 0 bases, with 11 bases between. CDR3 sequence: CASSHRDWTNYGYTF. As DNA, the CDR3 is TGCGCCAGCAGCCACCGGGACTGGACTAACTATGGCTACACCTTC.

This clonotype was observed a handful of times. V gene TRBV20-1 combines with J gene TRBJ2-2; TRBD2 matches 8 bases. V shed 0 bases, J shed 0 bases, and the junction held 9 bases outside the gene matches. CDR1 DFQATT and CDR2 SNEGSKA come from the germline V gene (reference sequence). The CDR3 is made up of 18 amino acids. The CDR3 sequence is CSARDFASGSTNTGELFF. DNA of the CDR3: TGCAGTGCTAGAGATTTCGCTAGCGGGTCAACGAACACCGGGGAGCTGTTTTTT.

The chain uses TRBV28 and TRBJ2-1; 11 nucleotides match TRBD2. Trimming at V came to 4 bases and at J to 5 bases, leaving 7 bases not matched to a gene. The CDR3 has 16 residues. Germline CDR1 MDHEN, CDR2 SYDVKM. The CDR3 spells CASSSAGTSGDNEQFF. The CDR3 DNA reads as TGTGCCAGCAGTTCCGCTGGGACTAGCGGAGACAATGAGCAGTTCTTC.

The rearrangement links TRBV4-1 to TRBJ1-1; 11 bases match TRBD1. The CDR3 runs 19 residues. Germline CDR1 is MGHRA and CDR2 is YSYEKL. Trimming at V came to 1 base and at J to 5 bases, leaving 15 bases not matched to a gene. The CDR3 DNA sequence: TGCGCCAGCAGCCAAGCCGGGGACACATGGGGACAGGGGGTAACTGAAGCTTTCTTT. Translating it yields CASSQAGDTWGQGVTEAFF.

Many counts were recorded for this clonotype. Written as DNA, the CDR3 is TGCGCCAGCGCCCTGGGACTCATGGGGTACAATGAGCAGTTCTTC. Amino acid sequence: CASALGLMGYNEQFF. The J gene is TRBJ2-1, the V gene TRBV4-1; possibly TRBD2 for D (6 bases). The CDR3 sequence is 15 residues long. Germline CDR1 reads MGHRA; CDR2 reads YSYEKL. V shed 8 bases and J shed 4 bases, with 18 bases lying between them.

The V call is TRBV3-1, the J call TRBJ2-5; D possibly corresponds to TRBD1 (6 bases). The germline gives CDR1 LGHDT, CDR2 YNNKEL (reference sequence). This CDR3 comprises 16 residues. Trimming took 1 base from V and 5 from J, leaving 17 bases between them. CDR3 nucleotides: TGTGCCAGCAGCCAAGGCGTGGGGGCGCACGAGGAGACCCAGTACTTC. Translated, it gives CASSQGVGAHEETQYF.

The rearrangement links TRBV5-5 to TRBJ2-7; D remains ambiguous. The CDR3 extends over 14 amino acids. V lost 4 bases to trimming and J lost 1 base, with 12 bases between them. Germline V gene data show CDR1 as SGHKS and CDR2 as YYEKEE (reference sequence). CDR3 nucleotide sequence: TGTGCCAGCAGCGAACCTACGCGATCCTACGAGCAGTACTTC. It encodes CASSEPTRSYEQYF.

Remarks on this clonotype: One end of the junction varies from germline; a read error may be responsible. The chain uses TRBV20-1 and TRBJ1-1, with D tentatively TRBD1 (6 bases). The germline V gene encodes CDR1 DFQATT and CDR2 SNEGSKA (reference sequence). The CDR3 has 13 amino acids. DNA for the CDR3: TGCAGTCCTAGGGGGGGCGCGGACACTGAAGCTTTCTTT. Translation gives CSPRGGADTEAFF.

The rearrangement links TRBV7-3 to TRBJ1-6; D is undetermined. There are 13 residues in the CDR3. Trimming cost V 5 bases and J 9 bases, with 11 bases left between them. Looked up from germline, CDR1 is SGHTA and CDR2 is FQGTGA. This CDR3 reads CASSPAEGSPLHF. CDR3 nucleotide sequence: TGTGCCAGCAGCCCTGCGGAGGGTTCACCCCTCCACTTT.

This clonotype was observed at least ten times. V and J are TRBV24-1 and TRBJ2-7; D gene unclear. V was cut by 4 bases and J by 0 bases, with 6 bases left in between. Per the germline V gene, CDR1 is KGHDR and CDR2 is SFDVKD. The CDR3 extends over 13 amino acids. Here the CDR3 reads CATSDASSYEQYF. Here the CDR3 DNA reads TGTGCCACCAGTGACGCAAGCTCCTACGAGCAGTACTTC.

There are many counts of this clonotype. The junction does not match germline at one end; this may be a read error. The chain combines TRBV11-3 with TRBJ2-7; D unclear. Germline loops: CDR1 SGHNT, CDR2 YENEEA. The CDR3 has 11 amino acids. In nucleotides, the CDR3 is TGTGCCAGCAGCTTAGATTGGGTCGTCGACTTC. It specifies CASSLDWVVDF.

As regards this clonotype: A much larger clone differs from this one at a single base, so this may be a read error. The chain uses TRBV6-2 or TRBV6-3 and TRBJ1-2, with D perhaps TRBD1 (5 bases). V lost 6 bases and J 13 bases, leaving 24 bases between the germline ends. Germline values: CDR1 MNHEY, CDR2 SVGEGT. The CDR3 loop spans 14 amino acids. CDR3 DNA: TGTGCCAGCAGCACTTGGGACTCCGTAGAGGGAACCACCTTC. Its translation is CASSTWDSVEGTTF.

In the case of this clonotype: A much larger clonotype is one base distant, so this may be a read error. The chain couples TRBV20-1 to TRBJ2-7, with TRBD1 matching 7 bases. The CDR3 sequence is 15 residues long. Germline V gene sequence: CDR1 DFQATT, CDR2 SNEGSKA (reference sequence). The CDR3 sequence is CSPRDAGTASYEQYF. The DNA for the CDR3 is TGCAGTCCTAGAGACGCCGGGACAGCCTCCTACGAGCAGTACTTC.